A single count supports the clone carrying this T cell receptor (beta chain). TCRdb's table, derived via immunoSEQ multiplex PCR, lists solely in-frame clones and lacks some. The sample has roughly 100,000 clones; around 89% are singletons. The sample comes from a study of glioma-infiltrating T cells after dendritic cell vaccination. The overall study: At biweekly intervals, patients got three intradermal dendritic cell vaccine injections.

Time point of the sample: after dendritic cell vaccination, including at tumor progression/relapse. Isocitrate dehydrogenase mutation was absent in all glioblastoma patients. This TCR was recovered from a human donor with glioblastoma. The sample here was blood, taken after dendritic cell vaccination.

The chain's CDR3 is CSAAGNVNGYTF. The CDR3, as DNA: TGCAGCGCTGCCGGTAATGTAAATGGCTACACCTTC. The chain uses TRBV29-1 and TRBJ1-2; D ambiguous. Germline CDR1 reads SQVTM; CDR2 reads ANQGSEA. CDR3 length: 12 amino acids. The V and J ends lost 7 bases and 6 bases respectively, with 15 bases between them.